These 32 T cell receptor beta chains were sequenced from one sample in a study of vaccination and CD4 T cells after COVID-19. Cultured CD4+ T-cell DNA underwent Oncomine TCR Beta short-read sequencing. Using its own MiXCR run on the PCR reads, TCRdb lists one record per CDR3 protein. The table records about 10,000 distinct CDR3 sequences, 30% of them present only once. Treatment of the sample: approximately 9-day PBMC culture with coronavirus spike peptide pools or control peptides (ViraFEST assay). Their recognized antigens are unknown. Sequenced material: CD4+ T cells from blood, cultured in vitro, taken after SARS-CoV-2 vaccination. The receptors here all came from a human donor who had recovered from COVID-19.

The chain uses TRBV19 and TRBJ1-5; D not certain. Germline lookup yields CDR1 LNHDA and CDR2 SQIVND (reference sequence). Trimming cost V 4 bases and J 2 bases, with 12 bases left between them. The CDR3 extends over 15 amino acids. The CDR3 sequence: CASSKGGFGNQPQHF. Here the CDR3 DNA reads TGTGCCAGTAGTAAGGGAGGGTTTGGCAATCAGCCCCAGCATTTT.

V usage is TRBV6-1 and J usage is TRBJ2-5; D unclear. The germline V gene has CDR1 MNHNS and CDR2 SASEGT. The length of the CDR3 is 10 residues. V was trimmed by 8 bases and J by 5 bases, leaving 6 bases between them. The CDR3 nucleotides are TGTGCCAGCCGGCTGGAGACCCAGTACTTC. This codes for CASRLETQYF.

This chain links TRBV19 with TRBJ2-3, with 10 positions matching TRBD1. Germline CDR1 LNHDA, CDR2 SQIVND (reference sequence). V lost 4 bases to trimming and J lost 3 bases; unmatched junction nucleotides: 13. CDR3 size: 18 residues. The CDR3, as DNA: TGTGCCAGTAGTAACGCCTTGGGGACAGGGGCCCTGACAGATACGCAGTATTTT. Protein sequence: CASSNALGTGALTDTQYF.

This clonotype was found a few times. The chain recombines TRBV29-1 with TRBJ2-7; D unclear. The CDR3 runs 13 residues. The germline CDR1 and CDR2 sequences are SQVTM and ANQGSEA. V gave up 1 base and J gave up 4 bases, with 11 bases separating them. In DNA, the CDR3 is TGCAGCGTTGAAGGGATAGGACGTTACGAGCAGTACTTC. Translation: CSVEGIGRYEQYF.

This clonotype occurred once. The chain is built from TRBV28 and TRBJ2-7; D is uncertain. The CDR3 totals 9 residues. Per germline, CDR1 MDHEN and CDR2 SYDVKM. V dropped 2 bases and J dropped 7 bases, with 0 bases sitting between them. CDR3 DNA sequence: TGTGCCAGCAGTTTAGAGCAGTACTTC. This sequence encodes CASSLEQYF. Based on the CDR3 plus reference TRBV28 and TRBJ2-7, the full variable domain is DVKVTQSSRYLVKRTGEKVFLECVQDMDHENMFWYRQDPGLGLRLIYFSYDVKMKEKGDIPEGYSVSREKKERFSLILESASTNQTSMYLCASSLEQYFGPGTRLTVT.

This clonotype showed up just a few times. CDR3 residues: CASSELFGQGTKETQYF. CDR3 nucleotides: TGTGCCAGCAGTGAACTGTTCGGACAGGGGACTAAAGAGACCCAGTACTTC. The chain employs TRBV6-1 and TRBJ2-5; 9 bases agree with TRBD1. Trimming removed 2 bases from V and 3 bases from J; junction bases left unmatched: 10. The CDR3 is 17 residues long. The V gene's germline CDR1 is MNHNS and CDR2 SASEGT.

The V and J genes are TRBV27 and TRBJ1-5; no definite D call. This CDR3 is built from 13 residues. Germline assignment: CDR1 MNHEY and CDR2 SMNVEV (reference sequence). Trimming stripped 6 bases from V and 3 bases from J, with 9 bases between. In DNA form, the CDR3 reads TGTGCCAGCAGCCGATATTTCAATCAGCCCCAGCATTTT. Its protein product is CASSRYFNQPQHF.

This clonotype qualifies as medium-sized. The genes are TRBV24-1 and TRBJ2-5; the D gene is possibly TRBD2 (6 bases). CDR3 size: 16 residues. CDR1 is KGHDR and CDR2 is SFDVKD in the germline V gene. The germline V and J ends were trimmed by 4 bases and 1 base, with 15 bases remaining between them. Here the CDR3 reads CATSDPGTAAQETQYF. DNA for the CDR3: TGTGCCACCAGTGACCCTGGGACTGCAGCCCAAGAGACCCAGTACTTC.

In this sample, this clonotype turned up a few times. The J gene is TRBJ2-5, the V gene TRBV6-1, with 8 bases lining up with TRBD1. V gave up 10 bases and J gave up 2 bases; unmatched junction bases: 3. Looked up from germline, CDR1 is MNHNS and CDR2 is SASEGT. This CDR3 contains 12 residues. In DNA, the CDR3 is TGTGCCACCGGGACAGGACAAGAGACCCAGTACTTC. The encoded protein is CATGTGQETQYF.

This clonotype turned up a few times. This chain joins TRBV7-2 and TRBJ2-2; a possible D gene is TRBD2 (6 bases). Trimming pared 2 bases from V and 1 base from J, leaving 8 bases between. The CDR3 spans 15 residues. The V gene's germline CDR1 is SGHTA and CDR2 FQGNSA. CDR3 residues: CASSLTSQNTGELFF. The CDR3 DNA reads TGTGCCAGCAGCTTAACTAGCCAGAACACCGGGGAGCTGTTTTTT.

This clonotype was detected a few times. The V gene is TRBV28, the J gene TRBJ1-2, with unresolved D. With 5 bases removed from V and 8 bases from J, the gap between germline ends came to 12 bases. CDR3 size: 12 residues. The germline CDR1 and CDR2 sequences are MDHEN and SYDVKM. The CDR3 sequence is CASSLHIVGYTF. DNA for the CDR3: TGTGCCAGCAGTCTCCACATTGTGGGCTACACCTTC.

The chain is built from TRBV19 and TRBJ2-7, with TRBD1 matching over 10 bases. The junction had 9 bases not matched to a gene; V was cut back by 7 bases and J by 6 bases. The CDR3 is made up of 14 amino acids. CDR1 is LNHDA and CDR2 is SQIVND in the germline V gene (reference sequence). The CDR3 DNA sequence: TGTGCCAGTACTTCGACAGGGGGCGCAAGCGAGCAGTACTTC. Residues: CASTSTGGASEQYF.

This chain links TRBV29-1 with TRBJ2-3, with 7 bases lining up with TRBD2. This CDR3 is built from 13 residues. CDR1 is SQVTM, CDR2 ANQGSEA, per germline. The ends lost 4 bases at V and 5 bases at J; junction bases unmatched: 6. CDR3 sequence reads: CSVAAGVVDTQYF. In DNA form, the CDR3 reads TGCAGCGTTGCGGCGGGAGTGGTAGATACGCAGTATTTT.

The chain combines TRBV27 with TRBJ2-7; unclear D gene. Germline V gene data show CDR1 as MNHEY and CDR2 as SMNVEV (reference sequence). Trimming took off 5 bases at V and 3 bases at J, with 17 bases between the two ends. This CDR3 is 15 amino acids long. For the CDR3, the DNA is TGTGCCAGCAGTCCGCGGATAACCCAGAGCTACGAGCAGTACTTC. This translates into CASSPRITQSYEQYF.

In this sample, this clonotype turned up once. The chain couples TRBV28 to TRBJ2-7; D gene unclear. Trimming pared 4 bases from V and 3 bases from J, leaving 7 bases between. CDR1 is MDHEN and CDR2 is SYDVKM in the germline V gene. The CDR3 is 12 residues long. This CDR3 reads CASSSRLYEQYF. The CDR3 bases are TGTGCCAGCAGTTCACGACTCTACGAGCAGTACTTC.

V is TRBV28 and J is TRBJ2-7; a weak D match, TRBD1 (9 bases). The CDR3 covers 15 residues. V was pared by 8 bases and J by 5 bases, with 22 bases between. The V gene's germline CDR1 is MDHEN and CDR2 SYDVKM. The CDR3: CASARGGTGKDEQYF. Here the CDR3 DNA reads TGTGCCAGCGCCCGGGGGGGGACAGGGAAAGACGAGCAGTACTTC.

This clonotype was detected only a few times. The chain's CDR3 is CASKDSANYGYTF. In nucleotides, the CDR3 is TGTGCCAGTAAAGACAGCGCTAACTATGGCTACACCTTC. The rearrangement links TRBV19 to TRBJ1-2; perhaps TRBD1 as D (5 bases). Trimming removed 7 bases at V and 0 bases at J, with 9 bases between. This CDR3 has 13 amino acids. CDR1 is LNHDA, CDR2 SQIVND, per germline (reference sequence).

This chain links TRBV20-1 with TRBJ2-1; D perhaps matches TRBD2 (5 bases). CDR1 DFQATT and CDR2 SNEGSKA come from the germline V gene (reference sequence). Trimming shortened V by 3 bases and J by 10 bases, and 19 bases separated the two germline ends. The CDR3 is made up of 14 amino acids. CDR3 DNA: TGCAGTGCTAGTCGGCGGGTGGAGCTGAGGGAGCAGTTCTTC. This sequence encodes CSASRRVELREQFF.

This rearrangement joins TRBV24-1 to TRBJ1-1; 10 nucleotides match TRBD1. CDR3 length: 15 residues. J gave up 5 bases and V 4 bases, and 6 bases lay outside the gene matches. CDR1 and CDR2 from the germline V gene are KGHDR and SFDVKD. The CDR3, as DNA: TGTGCCACCAGTGACCCCGGGACAGGGGTGACTGAAGCTTTCTTT. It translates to CATSDPGTGVTEAFF.

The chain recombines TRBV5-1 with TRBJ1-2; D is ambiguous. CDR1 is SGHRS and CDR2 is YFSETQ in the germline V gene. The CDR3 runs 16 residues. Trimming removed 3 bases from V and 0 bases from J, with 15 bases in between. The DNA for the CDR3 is TGCGCCAGCAGCTCCCTCTACGACGTACCTAACTATGGCTACACCTTC. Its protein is CASSSLYDVPNYGYTF.

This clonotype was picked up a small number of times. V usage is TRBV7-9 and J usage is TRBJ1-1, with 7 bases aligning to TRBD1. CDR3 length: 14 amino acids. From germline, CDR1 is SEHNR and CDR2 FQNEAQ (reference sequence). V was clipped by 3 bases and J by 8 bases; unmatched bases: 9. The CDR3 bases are TGTGCCAGCAGCTTGGGACAGCCGAATCCCGAAGCTTTCTTT. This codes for CASSLGQPNPEAFF.

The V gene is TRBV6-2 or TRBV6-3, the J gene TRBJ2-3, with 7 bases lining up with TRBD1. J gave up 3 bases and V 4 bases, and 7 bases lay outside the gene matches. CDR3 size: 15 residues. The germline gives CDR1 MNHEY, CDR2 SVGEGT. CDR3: CASSFGTVNTDTQYF. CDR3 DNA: TGTGCCAGCAGTTTCGGGACAGTCAATACAGATACGCAGTATTTT.

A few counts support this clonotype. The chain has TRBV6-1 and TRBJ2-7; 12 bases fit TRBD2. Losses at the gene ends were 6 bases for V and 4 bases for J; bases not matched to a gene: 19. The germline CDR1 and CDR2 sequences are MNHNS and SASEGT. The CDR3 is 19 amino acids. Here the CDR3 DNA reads TGTGCCAGCAGGAAAAAGGCCAGCGGACTAGCGGGAACTAAATACGAGCAGTACTTC. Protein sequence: CASRKKASGLAGTKYEQYF.

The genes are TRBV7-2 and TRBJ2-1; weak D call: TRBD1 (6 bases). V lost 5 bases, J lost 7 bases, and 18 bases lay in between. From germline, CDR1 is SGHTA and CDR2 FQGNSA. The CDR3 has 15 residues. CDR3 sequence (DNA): TGTGCCAGCAGCCTGTCCGGGACAAATAGGAATGAGCAGTTCTTC. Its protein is CASSLSGTNRNEQFF. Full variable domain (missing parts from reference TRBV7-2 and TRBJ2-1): GAGVSQSPSNKVTEKGKDVELRCDPISGHTALYWYRQSLGQGLEFLIYFQGNSAPDKSGLPSDRFSAERTGGSVSTLTIQRTQQEDSAVYLCASSLSGTNRNEQFFGPGTRLTVL.

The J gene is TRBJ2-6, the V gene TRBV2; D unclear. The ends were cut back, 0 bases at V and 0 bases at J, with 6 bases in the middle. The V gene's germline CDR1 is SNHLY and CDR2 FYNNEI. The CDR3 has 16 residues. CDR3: CASSEAWGSGANVLTF. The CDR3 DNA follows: TGTGCCAGCAGTGAAGCGTGGGGCTCTGGGGCCAACGTCCTGACTTTC.

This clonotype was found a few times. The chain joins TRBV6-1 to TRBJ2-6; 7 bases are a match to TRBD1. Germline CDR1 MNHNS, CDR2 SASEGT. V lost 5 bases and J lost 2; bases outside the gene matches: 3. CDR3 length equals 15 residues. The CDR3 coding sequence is TGTGCCAGCAGTACAACAGGGGCTGGGGCCAACGTCCTGACTTTC. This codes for CASSTTGAGANVLTF.

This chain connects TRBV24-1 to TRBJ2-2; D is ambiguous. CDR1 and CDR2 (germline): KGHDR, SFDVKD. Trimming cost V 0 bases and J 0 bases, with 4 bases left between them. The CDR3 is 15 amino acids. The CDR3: CATSDLYANTGELFF. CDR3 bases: TGTGCCACCAGTGATTTGTATGCGAACACCGGGGAGCTGTTTTTT.

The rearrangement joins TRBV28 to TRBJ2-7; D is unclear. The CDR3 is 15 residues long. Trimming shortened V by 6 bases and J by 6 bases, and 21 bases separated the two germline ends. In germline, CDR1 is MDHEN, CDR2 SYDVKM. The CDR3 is CASRLQRGGLSEQYF. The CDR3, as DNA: TGTGCCAGCAGACTCCAGCGAGGCGGTCTCAGCGAGCAGTACTTC. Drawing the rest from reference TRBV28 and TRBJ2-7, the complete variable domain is DVKVTQSSRYLVKRTGEKVFLECVQDMDHENMFWYRQDPGLGLRLIYFSYDVKMKEKGDIPEGYSVSREKKERFSLILESASTNQTSMYLCASRLQRGGLSEQYFGPGTRLTVT.

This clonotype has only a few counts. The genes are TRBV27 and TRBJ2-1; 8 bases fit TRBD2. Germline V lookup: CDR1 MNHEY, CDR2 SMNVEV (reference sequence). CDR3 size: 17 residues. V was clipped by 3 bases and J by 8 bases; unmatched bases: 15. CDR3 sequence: CASSFISGAGDFHEQFF. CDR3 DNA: TGTGCCAGCAGTTTTATAAGCGGAGCGGGAGATTTCCATGAGCAGTTCTTC.

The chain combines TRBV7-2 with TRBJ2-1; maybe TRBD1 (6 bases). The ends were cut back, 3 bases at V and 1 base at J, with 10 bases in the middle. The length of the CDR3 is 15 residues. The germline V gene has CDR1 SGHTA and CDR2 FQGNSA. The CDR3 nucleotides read TGTGCCAGCAGCTTTATCAGGGGATCCTACAATGAGCAGTTCTTC. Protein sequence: CASSFIRGSYNEQFF.

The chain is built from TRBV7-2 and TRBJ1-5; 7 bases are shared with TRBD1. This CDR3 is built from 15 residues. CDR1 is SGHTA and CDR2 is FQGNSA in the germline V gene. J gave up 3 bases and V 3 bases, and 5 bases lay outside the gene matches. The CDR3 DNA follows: TGTGCCAGCAGCTTGGCAGGGGGTGACAATCAGCCCCAGCATTTT. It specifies CASSLAGGDNQPQHF.

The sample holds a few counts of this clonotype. CDR3 sequence reads: CASSQEPGQVNQPQHF. The CDR3 nucleotides are TGCGCCAGCAGCCAAGAGCCCGGACAGGTCAATCAGCCCCAGCATTTT. The V call is TRBV4-3, the J call TRBJ1-5, with 7 bases that match TRBD1. CDR3 length equals 16 residues. The germline V gene encodes CDR1 LGHNA and CDR2 YSLEER. V shed 0 bases, J shed 3 bases, and the junction held 5 bases outside the gene matches.